Listed below are T cell receptor beta chains from one sample, sequenced in a study of T cells expressing NK-cell markers. After re-calling the 5' RACE reads, TCRdb lists one entry per CDR3 protein, DNA absent. The table lists fewer than 550,000 distinct CDR3 sequences, with around 1.4% in the top ten. Sequencing was performed on blood T cells: a sorted CD56 or NKG2C T cell subset, CD4+ or CD8+ T cells, or bulk PBMC T cells (not recorded which). The receptors come from a woman between 45 and 60 years old in good health. Both conserved end residues are part of each CDR3.

j_call	v_call	cdr3_aa
TRBJ2-2	TRBV5-1	CASSRSSGGIDTGELFF
TRBJ2-7	TRBV28	CASSAPRSSAYEQYF
TRBJ2-4	TRBV6-1	CASSEQHLAKNIQYF
TRBJ1-1	TRBV20-1	CSATGVGVRTEAFF
TRBJ1-2	TRBV29-1	CSVEHSVYGYTF
TRBJ2-2	TRBV10-3	CAIGGLAGTGELFF
TRBJ1-6	TRBV3-1	CASSQDAGGRSPLHF
TRBJ2-7	TRBV20-1	CSARGAGLLWKQYF
TRBJ2-1	TRBV5-1	CASIPGQGFGLSEQFF
TRBJ2-1	TRBV27	CASSSTRLDAWYNEQFF
TRBJ2-1	TRBV5-1	CASSINEHNEQFF
TRBJ2-3	TRBV25-1	CASSPLRTSTDTQYF
TRBJ2-5	TRBV27	CASSLGPLGETQYF
TRBJ1-1	TRBV7-9	CASSDLGLQNTEAFF
TRBJ1-1	TRBV14	CASSQDWGEAFF
TRBJ2-3	TRBV5-1	CASSLVGGRDTQYF
TRBJ2-5	TRBV7-8	CASRSSGETQYF
TRBJ2-3	TRBV12-3/TRBV12-4	CASTWARGAQYF
TRBJ2-1	TRBV5-5	CASTPTGTSGSNEQFF
TRBJ1-4	TRBV27	CASRPLWQTNEKLFF
TRBJ2-2	TRBV6-1	CASREDLRTGELFF
TRBJ1-1	TRBV20-1	CSAVGGAGSEAFF
TRBJ1-2	TRBV24-1	CATSDAQGYGYTF
TRBJ2-1	TRBV5-5	CASSLYPGAYNEQFF
TRBJ2-6	TRBV5-6	CASSLVSGAGANVLTF
TRBJ2-4	TRBV24-1	CATSQGPGIQYF
TRBJ1-1	TRBV29-1	CSGQGGSAEAFF
TRBJ2-7	TRBV2	CASNKGGLAGSSYEQYF
TRBJ1-1	TRBV29-1	CSVEKGGPAFF
TRBJ2-4	TRBV20-1	CSARVAEALAKNIQYF
TRBJ2-1	TRBV7-2	CASSFRGKEQFF
TRBJ2-1	TRBV7-6	CASRNPTGGSYNEQFF
TRBJ2-5	TRBV12-3/TRBV12-4	CASRIAAGETQYF
TRBJ2-6	TRBV6-5	CASSLTSSGANVLTF
TRBJ2-4	TRBV9	CASSVATGGGNIQYF
TRBJ2-1	TRBV6-5	CASRRPSGREGEQFF
TRBJ2-7	TRBV4-1	CASSKGKYEQYF
TRBJ2-7	TRBV9	CASSPFPRPGTYEQYF
TRBJ1-3	TRBV12-3/TRBV12-4	CASSLGQLTGNTIYF
TRBJ1-1	TRBV7-2	CASSLLGKAGGAFF
TRBJ2-3	TRBV6-1	CASSARRTDTQYF
TRBJ1-1	TRBV6-5	CASSYAPAQGGAEAFF